These T cell receptor beta chains were read from a single sample in a study of cytomegalovirus exposure and HLA in healthy donors. Clones were sequenced by immunoSEQ multiplex PCR, and TCRdb holds only the in-frame ones, with some missing. The data show around 150,000 clones, less than 9.5% seen once. Sequencing was performed on PBMCs. These receptors all come from a male donor in good health and CMV-seronegative. The CDR3 runs from the conserved cysteine through the conserved F or W. The D gene is left open where the match is weak. Not all rows give a size; the values are once, few, many and, for expanded clones, a class.

abundance	v_gene	j_gene	d_gene	CDR3nt	CDR3aa
few	TRBV4-2	TRBJ2-7	TRBD2	TGTGCCAGCAGCCAAGATACTAGCGGCTCCTACGAGCAGTACTTC	CASSQDTSGSYEQYF
few	TRBV9	TRBJ1-1	-	TGTGCCAGCAGCGCGGACACTGAAGCTTTCTTT	CASSADTEAFF
-	TRBV29-1	TRBJ2-5	TRBD1	TGCAGCGTTGAAACCTTATGGACAGGCAGGGAAGAGACCCAGTACTTC	CSVETLWTGREETQYF
few	TRBV6-1	TRBJ1-4	-	TGTGCCAGCAGCCTTATAGTTGATGAAAAACTGTTTTTT	CASSLIVDEKLFF
few	TRBV5-5	TRBJ1-5	-	TGTGCCAGCAGCTTGGAGGGAGGGAGCAATCAGCCCCAGCATTTT	CASSLEGGSNQPQHF
-	TRBV7-7	TRBJ2-2	TRBD2	TGTGCCAGCAGCAAAGAGGTACTAGCGGGAGTCGGCAACACCGGGGAGCTGTTTTTT	CASSKEVLAGVGNTGELFF
few	TRBV29-1	TRBJ1-2	-	TGCAGCGTTGCGGGAGGGTACAACTATGGCTACACCTTC	CSVAGGYNYGYTF
-	TRBV7-9	TRBJ2-1	-	TGTGCCAGCAGCTCCCGGGCGGGGCAGATATCGGAGTTCTTC	CASSSRAGQISEFF
few	TRBV5-6	TRBJ2-1	-	TGTGCCAGCAGCTTGCAAGGGCAGGGAAGTTCCTACAATGAGCAGTTCTTC	CASSLQGQGSSYNEQFF
few	TRBV28	TRBJ1-3	TRBD1	TGTGCCAGCAGTTTATGGATGGGGACAGGGGAAAACACCATATATTTT	CASSLWMGTGENTIYF
-	TRBV9	TRBJ1-1	TRBD1	TGTGCCAGCAGAGAATTAGGGGGCGAAGCTTTCTTT	CASRELGGEAFF
-	TRBV4-3	TRBJ2-2	-	TGCGCCAGCAGCCAAGTGAAGGACAGTGGGTTCGGGGAGCTGTTTTTT	CASSQVKDSGFGELFF
few	TRBV7-2	TRBJ1-1	-	TGTGCCAGCATCCCGCGGGGACGGAACACTGAAGCTTTCTTT	CASIPRGRNTEAFF
few	TRBV28	TRBJ1-1	-	TGTGCAAGCAGGGAGGGAGGGGACACTGAAGCTTTCTTT	CASREGGDTEAFF
few	TRBV6-5	TRBJ2-7	-	TGTGCCAGCAGTTACTCAACGACTCCTTCCTACGAGCAGTACTTC	CASSYSTTPSYEQYF
-	TRBV4-1	TRBJ1-5	-	TGCGCCAGCAGCCAACAGGTTATGCATCAGCCCCAGCATTTT	CASSQQVMHQPQHF
few	TRBV19	TRBJ2-6	-	TGTGCCAGCGCTCGGGAAGGCAGCTCTGGGGCCAACGTCCTGACTTTC	CASAREGSSGANVLTF
few	TRBV6-6	TRBJ1-1	TRBD1	TGTGCCAGCAGTAAAACAGGGGGCACTGAAGCTTTCTTT	CASSKTGGTEAFF
few	TRBV30	TRBJ2-1	-	TGTGCCTGGAATCTCCAGCGAACGTCATGGGAGCAGTTCTTC	CAWNLQRTSWEQFF
few	TRBV4-3	TRBJ2-1	TRBD2	TGCGCCAGCAGCCTGACAAAGCGGGAGGGAATAGAAGAGCAGTTCTTC	CASSLTKREGIEEQFF